The 23 T cell receptor beta chains presented below share a single source sample, sequenced in a study of shared clonotypes between healthy human individuals. Generated by immunoSEQ multiplex PCR, the TCRdb table keeps only in-frame clones and is missing some. Among more than 2,000,000 clones listed, approximately 92% were seen once. Sequencing used naive CD4+ T cells sorted from blood. Stated subset: CD45RA+ positively selected. These receptors were taken from a man in his late teens or twenties in good health.

The gene calls are TRBV14 and TRBJ2-2; D is unresolved. The length of the CDR3 is 13 residues. CDR1 SGHDN and CDR2 FVKESK come from the germline V gene. The ends were cut back, 0 bases at V and 13 bases at J, with 12 bases in the middle. The CDR3 nucleotides are TGTGCCAGCAGCCAAGACTTACTTCGAGGGCTGTTTTTT. The encoded protein is CASSQDLLRGLFF.

The chain employs TRBV2 and TRBJ2-5; D is perhaps TRBD1 (5 bases). This CDR3 contains 13 residues. The germline gives CDR1 SNHLY, CDR2 FYNNEI. V lost 4 bases and J lost 6, with 12 bases in between. The CDR3 loop reads CASSVQAIQTQYF. In DNA form, the CDR3 reads TGTGCCAGCAGTGTACAGGCCATACAGACCCAGTACTTC.

The genes are TRBV5-1 and TRBJ2-3; D unclear. The germline V gene has CDR1 SGHRS and CDR2 YFSETQ. The CDR3 is 16 amino acids. V shed 0 bases and J shed 1 base, with 12 bases lying between them. The CDR3 spells CASSLEAQTGTDTQYF. The CDR3 nucleotides read TGCGCCAGCAGCTTGGAGGCTCAAACTGGCACAGATACGCAGTATTTT.

This clone came up once. The chain employs TRBV4-2 and TRBJ2-5; D ambiguous. Germline CDR1 and CDR2: LGHNA and YNFKEQ. Trimming cost V 4 bases and J 4 bases, with 13 bases left between them. There are 14 residues in the CDR3. The DNA for the CDR3 is TGTGCCAGCAGCCGACGCGGTTCTCCAGAGACCCAGTACTTC. This translates into CASSRRGSPETQYF.

V usage is TRBV7-2 and J usage is TRBJ2-3; unclear D gene. Germline V gene lookup returns CDR1 SGHTA and CDR2 FQGNSA. The CDR3 loop spans 15 amino acids. V was cut by 2 bases and J by 1 base, with 10 bases left in between. The CDR3 protein is CASSLLTLGTDTQYF. CDR3 nucleotides: TGTGCCAGCAGCTTATTAACTCTTGGCACAGATACGCAGTATTTT.

The chain has TRBV7-9 and TRBJ2-3, with 7 bases matching TRBD1. Germline V gene lookup returns CDR1 SEHNR and CDR2 FQNEAQ (reference sequence). V dropped 0 bases and J dropped 4; count of bases not matched to a gene: 4. The CDR3 is made up of 15 amino acids. CDR3 in DNA: TGTGCCAGCAGCTTAGCAGGGGGCGATGCAGATACGCAGTATTTT. Protein: CASSLAGGDADTQYF.

The chain couples TRBV5-8 to TRBJ1-3; 7 bases are a match to TRBD1. J lost 3 bases, V lost 6 bases, and 9 bases had no gene match. Germline assignment: CDR1 SGHTS and CDR2 YDEGEE. There are 15 residues in the CDR3. Written as DNA, the CDR3 is TGTGCCAGCACCGAGACAGGGTGGTATGGAAACACCATATATTTT. Encoded protein: CASTETGWYGNTIYF.

The J gene is TRBJ2-1, the V gene TRBV5-4; 12 bases line up with TRBD2. The CDR3 loop spans 15 amino acids. Germline loops: CDR1 SGHNT, CDR2 YYREEE (reference sequence). Trimming cost V 0 bases and J 9 bases; bases outside gene matches: 4. The CDR3 loop reads CASSLVTSGRREQFF. The CDR3 nucleotides are TGTGCCAGCAGCTTGGTAACTAGCGGGAGGCGTGAGCAGTTCTTC.

In DNA form, the CDR3 reads TGTGCCAGCAGCCCACAGGGGTGGTACCAAGAGACCCAGTACTTC. This encodes CASSPQGWYQETQYF. This chain uses TRBV5-4 with TRBJ2-5, with 7 positions matching TRBD1. The CDR3 totals 15 residues. CDR1 SGHNT and CDR2 YYREEE come from the germline V gene (reference sequence). With V trimmed by 4 bases and J by 0 bases, 6 bases remained unmatched.

The chain carries TRBV19 and TRBJ2-5; D might be TRBD1 (5 bases). This CDR3 has 13 amino acids. In germline, CDR1 is LNHDA, CDR2 SQIVND (reference sequence). Deletions cut 4 bases from V and 2 bases from J, with 8 bases between. DNA for the CDR3: TGTGCCAGTAGTACAGGGTATCAAGAGACCCAGTACTTC. This encodes CASSTGYQETQYF.

Regarding this clone: The sample contains more than one DNA sequence encoding this CDR3. The chain carries TRBV7-2 and TRBJ1-2, with 9 nucleotides matching TRBD1. This CDR3 region has 13 residues. The germline CDR1 and CDR2 sequences are SGHTA and FQGNSA. Trimming took 4 bases from V and 11 from J; bases not matched to a gene: 8. CDR3 in amino acids: CASSSGTGRGYTF. In DNA, the CDR3 is TGTGCCAGCAGCTCTGGGACAGGGCGGGGTTACACCTTC.

V is TRBV7-8 and J is TRBJ2-1; the D is unclear. V was clipped by 1 base and J by 0 bases, with 7 bases between them. This CDR3 contains 15 residues. CDR1 is SGHVS and CDR2 is FQNEAQ in the germline V gene. The CDR3 DNA is TGTGCCAGCAGCTTAGAACTGAGCTCCTACAATGAGCAGTTCTTC. This encodes CASSLELSSYNEQFF.

This chain connects TRBV6-1 to TRBJ2-7, with 7 bases lining up with TRBD1. Unmatched junction bases numbered 3, after V lost 8 bases and J lost 5 bases. CDR1 MNHNS and CDR2 SASEGT come from the germline V gene. This CDR3 is 11 amino acids long. Here the CDR3 DNA reads TGTGCCAGCCAGGACAGGAACGAGCAGTACTTC. Amino acids: CASQDRNEQYF.

There are many counts of this clone. The CDR3 region has the DNA TGTGCCAGCACTAGCGAAGGCTACGAGCAGTACTTC. Translation: CASTSEGYEQYF. V and J are TRBV13 and TRBJ2-7; a possible D gene is TRBD2 (6 bases). CDR1 is PRHDT and CDR2 is FYEKMQ in the germline V gene (reference sequence). V was shortened by 7 bases and J by 3 bases, with 10 bases between the two germline ends. This CDR3 region has 12 residues.

The chain uses TRBV4-1 and TRBJ2-5; TRBD1 agrees at 7 bases. This CDR3 contains 15 residues. Germline trimming cut 1 base from V and 1 base from J; bases unmatched to any gene: 3. Per the germline V gene, CDR1 is MGHRA and CDR2 is YSYEKL. The DNA for the CDR3 is TGCGCCAGCAGCCAAGGACAGGGCCCCCAAGAGACCCAGTACTTC. This translates into CASSQGQGPQETQYF.

The V and J genes are TRBV15 and TRBJ2-3, with 11 nucleotides matching TRBD2. V lost 3 bases and J lost 2; bases outside the gene matches: 10. CDR3 length: 18 amino acids. Per germline, CDR1 LNHNV and CDR2 YYDKDF (reference sequence). CDR3 in amino acids: CATSRGTVAGGITDTQYF. CDR3 nucleotide sequence: TGTGCCACCAGCAGGGGAACTGTAGCGGGGGGGATCACAGATACGCAGTATTTT.

The V call is TRBV23-1, the J call TRBJ2-1; TRBD1 agrees at 9 bases. TRBV23-1 is marked as an open reading frame, function uncertain. V was pared by 4 bases and J by 7 bases, with 8 bases of the junction left unmatched. This CDR3 is built from 15 residues. The CDR3 spells CASSRLRDRANEQFF. The CDR3 bases are TGCGCCAGCAGTCGCCTCCGGGACAGGGCTAATGAGCAGTTCTTC.

This chain connects TRBV5-1 to TRBJ2-2; 7 nucleotides agree with TRBD2. Germline values: CDR1 SGHRS, CDR2 YFSETQ. CDR3 size: 17 residues. V lost 0 bases to trimming and J lost 1 base; unmatched junction nucleotides: 6. The CDR3 protein is CASSLAGGNWNTGELFF. The CDR3 DNA is TGCGCCAGCAGCTTGGCCGGGGGGAACTGGAACACCGGGGAGCTGTTTTTT.

The chain carries TRBV5-5 and TRBJ2-5; perhaps TRBD2 as D (7 bases). The CDR3 length is 16 residues. V lost 0 bases to trimming and J lost 3 bases, with 15 bases between them. The germline CDR1 and CDR2 sequences are SGHKS and YYEKEE (reference sequence). CDR3 protein: CASSLVGRGGEETQYF. The DNA for the CDR3 is TGTGCCAGCAGCTTGGTGGGCAGGGGAGGGGAAGAGACCCAGTACTTC.

As regards this clone: This CDR3 is also generated by other DNA sequences in the sample. The chain joins TRBV7-2 to TRBJ2-7, with D possibly matching TRBD2 (5 bases). Between the trimmed V and J ends, which lost 1 base and 1 base, there was a span of 8 bases. Germline V gene data show CDR1 as SGHTA and CDR2 as FQGNSA. The length of the CDR3 is 14 residues. This CDR3 reads CASSLDPGSYEQYF. The CDR3 region has the DNA TGTGCCAGCAGCTTAGATCCGGGATCCTACGAGCAGTACTTC.

This chain connects TRBV30 to TRBJ2-7; tentatively, D is TRBD1 (5 bases). Per the germline V gene, CDR1 is GTSNPN and CDR2 is SVGIG (reference sequence). V shed 5 bases and J shed 3 bases, with 20 bases lying between them. The length of the CDR3 is 15 residues. CDR3 in DNA: TGTGCCTGGCCCCCGCGTGGGGCAGTAGTCTACGAGCAGTACTTC. Translating it yields CAWPPRGAVVYEQYF.

Of note for this clone: In the same sample, other DNA sequences code for this CDR3. This chain uses TRBV2 with TRBJ2-5; D remains ambiguous. The CDR3 totals 13 residues. V was cut by 4 bases and J by 4 bases, with 10 bases left in between. Per the germline V gene, CDR1 is SNHLY and CDR2 is FYNNEI. The CDR3 DNA reads as TGTGCCAGCAGTGTGAGAGGCGGAGAGACCCAGTACTTC. Protein product: CASSVRGGETQYF.

The chain employs TRBV7-9 and TRBJ2-5; no clear D. The J call is uncertain, as TRBJ2-7 better fits the DNA end. CDR1 and CDR2 (germline): SEHNR, FQNEAQ (reference sequence). The CDR3 length is 13 residues. The CDR3 DNA follows: TGTGCCAGCAGTCCGACTGATTCCTACGAGCAGTACTTC. It specifies CASSPTDSYEQYF.